This entry lists 9 T cell receptor beta chains sequenced from one sample in a study of post-analysis software for immune sequencing data. cDNA libraries for TCR beta contained unique molecular identifiers. TCRdb itself ran the PCR reads through MiXCR, one entry per CDR3 protein. The sample includes a few hundred thousand distinct CDR3 sequences, more than 30% of them seen just once. Study outcomes and limitations: With TRBV5-6, TRBV5-1 and TRBV20-1 included, 5 or 6 TRBV segments were more frequent in patients than in controls.

The antigens for these receptors are not known. The sample taken for sequencing was blood. These receptors were taken from a girl aged 2 to 10 with multiple sclerosis.

DNA of the CDR3: TGCGCCAGCAGGGAGGGGATAAATGAAAAACTGTTTTTT. This translates into CASREGINEKLFF. This chain connects TRBV5-1 to TRBJ1-4; D is perhaps TRBD1 (5 bases). This CDR3 is built from 13 residues. V lost 5 bases and J lost 5, with 10 bases in between. Germline loops: CDR1 SGHRS, CDR2 YFSETQ.

This clonotype was found a few times. The rearrangement links TRBV4-1 to TRBJ2-7; 10 bases are a match to TRBD2. Looked up from germline, CDR1 is MGHRA and CDR2 is YSYEKL. Trimming cost V 0 bases and J 4 bases; bases outside gene matches: 6. This CDR3 has 16 amino acids. CDR3 DNA: TGCGCCAGCAGCCAAGATCTAGCGGGAGAGGTATACGAGCAGTACTTC. It translates to CASSQDLAGEVYEQYF.

CDR3 coding DNA: TGTGCCAGCAGCTTAGGGGCAGGGGGCGCCTATGGCTACACCTTC. Its protein is CASSLGAGGAYGYTF. The chain carries TRBV7-6 and TRBJ1-2; TRBD1 agrees at 8 bases. The V segment lost 1 base and the J segment 4 bases; nucleotides outside the gene matches: 5. The CDR3 is made up of 15 amino acids. Per germline, CDR1 SGHVS and CDR2 FNYEAQ.

CDR3 DNA: TGCGCCAGCAGCTTGGACTTAGCGGGCACAGATACGCAGTATTTT. Protein: CASSLDLAGTDTQYF. The chain has TRBV5-1 and TRBJ2-3; D may be TRBD2 (6 bases). The CDR3 has 15 amino acids. Germline loops: CDR1 SGHRS, CDR2 YFSETQ. V dropped 0 bases and J dropped 1 base, with 9 bases sitting between them.

The rearrangement links TRBV5-1 to TRBJ1-1, with D perhaps matching TRBD1 (5 bases). Germline-derived CDR1 and CDR2 are SGHRS and YFSETQ. The CDR3 spans 15 residues. The V gene lost 0 bases and the J gene lost 4 bases, with 13 bases spanning the gap. CDR3 sequence: CASSLAVGGVTEAFF. The CDR3 bases are TGCGCCAGCAGCTTGGCCGTGGGGGGAGTCACTGAAGCTTTCTTT.

This clonotype was picked up a small number of times. The rearrangement uses TRBV21-1 and TRBJ2-3; the table's D call, TRBD1, has no DNA check behind it. TRBV21-1 is an annotated pseudogene. This CDR3 contains 17 residues. Here the CDR3 DNA reads TGTGCCAGCAGCGGCCGGGACAGGGGGCGTCTGACAGATACGCAGTATTTT. Its protein is CASSGRDRGRLTDTQYF.

The gene calls are TRBV12-3 or TRBV12-4 and TRBJ2-4; 7 bases map to TRBD1. The CDR3 totals 18 residues. V dropped 6 bases and J dropped 0; count of bases not matched to a gene: 14. This chain's CDR3 is CASSDDRAQSLAKNIQYF. In DNA, the CDR3 is TGTGCCAGCAGCGACGACAGGGCCCAATCACTAGCCAAAAACATTCAGTACTTC.

This chain connects TRBV29-1 to TRBJ1-1; tentative D call: TRBD1 (6 bases). CDR3 length: 11 amino acids. V was pared by 3 bases and J by 5 bases, with 7 bases between. The germline gives CDR1 SQVTM, CDR2 ANQGSEA. CDR3 DNA: TGCAGCGTTGACAGGGGAACTGAAGCTTTCTTT. It is translated as CSVDRGTEAFF.

This clonotype turned up a few times. This sequence joins TRBV7-2 and TRBJ2-1; the match to TRBD2 covers 8 bases. The CDR3 is 15 residues long. Trimming took 5 bases from V and 12 from J; bases not matched to a gene: 15. The V gene's germline CDR1 is SGHTA and CDR2 FQGNSA. CDR3 region: CASSESGRDNERQFF. The CDR3 region has the DNA TGTGCCAGCAGCGAGAGCGGGAGAGACAATGAGCGGCAGTTCTTC. The complete variable domain, with remaining parts taken from reference TRBV7-2 and TRBJ2-1, reads GAGVSQSPSNKVTEKGKDVELRCDPISGHTALYWYRQSLGQGLEFLIYFQGNSAPDKSGLPSDRFSAERTGGSVSTLTIQRTQQEDSAVYLCASSESGRDNERQFFGPGTRLTVL.